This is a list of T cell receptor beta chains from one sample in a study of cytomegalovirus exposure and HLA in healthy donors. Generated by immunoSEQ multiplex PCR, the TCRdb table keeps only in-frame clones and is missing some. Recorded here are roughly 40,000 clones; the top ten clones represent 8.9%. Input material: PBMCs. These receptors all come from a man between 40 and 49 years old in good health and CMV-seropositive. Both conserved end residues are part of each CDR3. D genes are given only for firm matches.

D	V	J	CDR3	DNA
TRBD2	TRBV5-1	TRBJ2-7	CASSPTSGRAREQYF	TGCGCCAGCAGCCCTACTAGCGGGAGGGCCAGGGAGCAGTACTTC
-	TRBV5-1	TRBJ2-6	CASSLMGLTSGANVLTF	TGCGCCAGCAGCTTGATGGGTTTGACTTCTGGGGCCAACGTCCTGACTTTC
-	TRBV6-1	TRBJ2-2	CASSGTITGELFF	TGTGCCAGCAGTGGGACTATCACCGGGGAGCTGTTTTTT
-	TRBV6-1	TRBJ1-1	CASSEGAGANTEAFF	TGTGCCAGCAGTGAAGGAGCAGGGGCGAACACTGAAGCTTTCTTT
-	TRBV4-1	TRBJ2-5	CASSQDIGGQETQYF	TGCGCCAGCAGCCAAGATATTGGCGGCCAAGAGACCCAGTACTTC
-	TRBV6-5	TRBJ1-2	CASSYSRGRYTF	TGTGCCAGCAGTTACTCAAGGGGCCGCTACACCTTC
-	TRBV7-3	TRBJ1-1	CASSSQGGTEAFF	TGTGCCAGCAGCTCCCAGGGTGGCACTGAAGCTTTCTTT
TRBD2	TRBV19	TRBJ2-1	CASLAGTSVYNEQFF	TGTGCCAGTCTGGCCGGGACTAGCGTATACAATGAGCAGTTCTTC
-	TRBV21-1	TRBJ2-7	CASTPGLARTYEQYF	TGTGCCAGCACCCCGGGACTAGCGCGTACCTACGAGCAGTACTTC
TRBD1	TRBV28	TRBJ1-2	CASSLGGTGPPPYGYTF	TGTGCCAGCAGTTTGGGTGGGACAGGGCCTCCCCCCTATGGCTACACCTTC
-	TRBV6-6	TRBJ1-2	CASSSLGGGYGYTF	TGTGCCAGCAGTTCCCTGGGAGGGGGCTATGGCTACACCTTC
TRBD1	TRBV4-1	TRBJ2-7	CASSQDRDRVHEQYF	TGCGCCAGCAGCCAAGATAGGGACAGGGTCCACGAGCAGTACTTC
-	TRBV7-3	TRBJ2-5	CASSLMPALGRETQYF	TGTGCCAGCAGCTTAATGCCCGCCCTTGGTCGGGAGACCCAGTACTTC
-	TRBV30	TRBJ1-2	CAWSGTSNYGYTF	TGTGCCTGGAGTGGGACAAGTAACTATGGCTACACCTTC
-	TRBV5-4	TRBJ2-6	CASSLEQGIGANVLTF	TGTGCCAGCAGCTTGGAACAGGGAATTGGGGCCAACGTCCTGACTTTC
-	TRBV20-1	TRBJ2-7	CSAGGSYEQYF	TGCAGTGCTGGAGGGAGCTACGAGCAGTACTTC